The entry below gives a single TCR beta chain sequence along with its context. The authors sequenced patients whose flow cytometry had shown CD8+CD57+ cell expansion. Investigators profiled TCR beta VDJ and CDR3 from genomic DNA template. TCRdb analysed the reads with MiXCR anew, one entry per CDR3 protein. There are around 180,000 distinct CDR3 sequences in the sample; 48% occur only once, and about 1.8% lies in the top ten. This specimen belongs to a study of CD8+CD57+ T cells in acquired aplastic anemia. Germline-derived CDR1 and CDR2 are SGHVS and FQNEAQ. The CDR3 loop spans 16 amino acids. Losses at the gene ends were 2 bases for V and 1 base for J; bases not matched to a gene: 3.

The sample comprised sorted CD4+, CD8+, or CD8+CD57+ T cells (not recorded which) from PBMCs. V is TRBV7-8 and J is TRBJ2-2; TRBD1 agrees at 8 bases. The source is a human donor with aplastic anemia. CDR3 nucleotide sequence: TGTGCCAGCAGCTTACAGGGGGCGTGGAACACCGGGGAGCTGTTTTTT. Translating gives CASSLQGAWNTGELFF. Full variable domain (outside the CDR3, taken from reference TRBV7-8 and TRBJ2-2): GAGVSQSPRYKVAKRGQDVALRCDPISGHVSLFWYQQALGQGPEFLTYFQNEAQLDKSGLPSDRFFAERPEGSVSTLKIQRTQQEDSAVYLCASSLQGAWNTGELFFGEGSRLTVL.